The clone carrying this TCR beta chain has a count of ten or more. The CDR3 length is 15 residues. Trimming at V came to 2 bases and at J to 4 bases, leaving 4 bases not matched to a gene. Germline V lookup: CDR1 DFQATT, CDR2 SNEGSKA (reference sequence). The data stem from a study of CD8 T cells in ankylosing spondylitis. Making use of molecular barcodes, quantitative 5'-RACE generated TCR beta libraries. TCRdb ran MiXCR on the 5' RACE reads and lists one entry per CDR3 protein. This repertoire shows roughly 90,000 distinct CDR3 sequences, over 6.5% found once; its top ten account for 9.5% to 10%. The TCR originated in a male donor with ankylosing spondylitis or in good health (not recorded which). This chain uses TRBV20-1 with TRBJ2-1; the match to TRBD2 covers 11 bases. The material sequenced was blood, either unsorted or a sorted T cell fraction (not recorded which). CDR3 bases: TGCAGTGCTAGAACGCCTAGCGGGGGGTACAATGAGCAGTTCTTC. This gives the protein CSARTPSGGYNEQFF.